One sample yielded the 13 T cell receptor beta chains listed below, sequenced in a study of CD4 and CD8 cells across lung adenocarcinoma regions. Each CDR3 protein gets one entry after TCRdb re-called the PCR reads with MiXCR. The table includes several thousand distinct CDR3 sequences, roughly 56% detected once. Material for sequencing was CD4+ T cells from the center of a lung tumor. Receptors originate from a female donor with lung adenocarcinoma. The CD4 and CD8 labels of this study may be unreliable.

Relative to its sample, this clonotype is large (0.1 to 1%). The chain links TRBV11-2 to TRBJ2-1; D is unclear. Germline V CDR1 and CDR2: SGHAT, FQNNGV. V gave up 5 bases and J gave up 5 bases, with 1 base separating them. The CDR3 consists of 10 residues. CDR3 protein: CASSHNEQFF. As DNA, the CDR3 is TGTGCCAGCAGCCACAATGAGCAGTTCTTC.

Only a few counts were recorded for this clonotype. The CDR3 spells CASGRVYGYTF. For the CDR3, the DNA is TGTGCCAGCGGGAGGGTGTATGGCTACACCTTC. The J gene is TRBJ1-2, the V gene TRBV6-1, with D unclear. The CDR3 contains 11 residues. Per the germline V gene, CDR1 is MNHNS and CDR2 is SASEGT. V was shortened by 8 bases and J by 5 bases, with 9 bases between the two germline ends.

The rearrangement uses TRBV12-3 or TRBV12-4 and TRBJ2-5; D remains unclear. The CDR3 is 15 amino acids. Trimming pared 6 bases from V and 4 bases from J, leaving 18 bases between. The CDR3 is CASSFVFPSGETQYF. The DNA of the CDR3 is TGTGCCAGCAGCTTCGTGTTTCCCTCAGGAGAGACCCAGTACTTC.

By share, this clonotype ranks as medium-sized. This chain's CDR3 is CASSGRRNEKLFF. As DNA, the CDR3 is TGTGCCAGCAGTGGAAGGAGGAATGAAAAACTGTTTTTT. The J gene is TRBJ1-4, the V gene TRBV6-1; no clear D. The CDR3 length is 13 residues. Germline V gene lookup returns CDR1 MNHNS and CDR2 SASEGT. Between the trimmed V and J ends, which lost 4 bases and 5 bases, there was a span of 8 bases.

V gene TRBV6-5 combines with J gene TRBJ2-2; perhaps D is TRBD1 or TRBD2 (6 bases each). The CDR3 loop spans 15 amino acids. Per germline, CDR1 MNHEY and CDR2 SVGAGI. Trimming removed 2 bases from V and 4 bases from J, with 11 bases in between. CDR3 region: CASSYGGPGTGELFF. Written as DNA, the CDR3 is TGTGCCAGCAGTTACGGGGGGCCGGGCACCGGGGAGCTGTTTTTT.

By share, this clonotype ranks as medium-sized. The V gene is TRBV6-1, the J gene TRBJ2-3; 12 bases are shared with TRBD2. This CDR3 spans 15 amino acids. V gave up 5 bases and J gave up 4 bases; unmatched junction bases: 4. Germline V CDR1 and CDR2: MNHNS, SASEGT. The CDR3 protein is CASSRLAGDADTQYF. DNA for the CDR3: TGTGCCAGCAGTAGACTAGCGGGAGATGCAGATACGCAGTATTTT.

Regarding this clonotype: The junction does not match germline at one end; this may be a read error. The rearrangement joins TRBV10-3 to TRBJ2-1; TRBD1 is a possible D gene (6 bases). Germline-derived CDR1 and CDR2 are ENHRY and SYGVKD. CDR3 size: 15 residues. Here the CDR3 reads CAFLSGQPGAYEQYF. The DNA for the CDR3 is TGTGCCTTCCTATCTGGACAGCCTGGGGCCTACGAGCAGTATTTC.

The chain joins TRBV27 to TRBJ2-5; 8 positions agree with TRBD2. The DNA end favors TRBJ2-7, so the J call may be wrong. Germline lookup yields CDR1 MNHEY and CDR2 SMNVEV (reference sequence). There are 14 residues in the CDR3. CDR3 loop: CASSLAGGLYEQYF. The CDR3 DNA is TGTGCCAGCAGTCTTGCGGGAGGTTTATACGAGCAGTACTTC.

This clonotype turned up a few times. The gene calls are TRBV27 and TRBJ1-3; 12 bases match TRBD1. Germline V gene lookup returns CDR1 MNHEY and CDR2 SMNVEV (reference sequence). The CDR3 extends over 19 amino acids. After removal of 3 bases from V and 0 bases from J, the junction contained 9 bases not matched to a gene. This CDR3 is CASSLSGTGGQSSGNTIYF. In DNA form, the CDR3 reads TGTGCCAGCAGTTTGTCCGGGACAGGGGGCCAGAGCTCTGGAAACACCATATATTTT.

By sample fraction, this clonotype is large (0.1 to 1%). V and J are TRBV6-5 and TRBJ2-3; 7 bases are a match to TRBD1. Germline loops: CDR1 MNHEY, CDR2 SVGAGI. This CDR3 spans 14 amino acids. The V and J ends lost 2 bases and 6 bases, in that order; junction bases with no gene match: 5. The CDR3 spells CASSYGTGEDTQYF. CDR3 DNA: TGTGCCAGCAGTTACGGAACAGGGGAGGATACGCAGTATTTT.

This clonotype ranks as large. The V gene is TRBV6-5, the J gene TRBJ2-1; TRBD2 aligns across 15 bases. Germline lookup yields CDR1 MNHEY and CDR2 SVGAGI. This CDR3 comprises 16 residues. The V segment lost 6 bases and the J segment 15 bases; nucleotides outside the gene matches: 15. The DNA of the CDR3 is TGTGCCAGCAGACCTAGCGGACTAGCGGGAGGGTACTCACTGTTCTTC. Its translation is CASRPSGLAGGYSLFF.

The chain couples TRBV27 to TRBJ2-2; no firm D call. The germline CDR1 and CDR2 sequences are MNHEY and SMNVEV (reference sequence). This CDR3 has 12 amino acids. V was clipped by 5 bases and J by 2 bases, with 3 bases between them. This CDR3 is CASSLNTGELFF. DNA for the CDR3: TGTGCCAGCAGTCTTAACACCGGGGAGCTGTTTTTT.

The CDR3 is CASSYSTSWGGNEQFF. The CDR3 DNA sequence: TGTGCCAGCAGTTACTCGACCAGTTGGGGTGGCAATGAGCAGTTCTTC. The gene calls are TRBV6-5 and TRBJ2-1; unclear D gene. The CDR3 is 16 amino acids. V lost 0 bases to trimming and J lost 6 bases, with 15 bases between them. Germline CDR1 and CDR2: MNHEY and SVGAGI.